The rows below give T cell receptor beta chains drawn from one sample of a study of shared clonotypes between healthy human individuals. The assay was immunoSEQ multiplex PCR, and TCRdb's table has in-frame clones only and misses some. The sample carries about 980,000 clones, 76% recorded once. Input material: memory CD4+ T cells sorted from blood. The source is a man aged 18 to 30 in good health. CDR3s include the opening cysteine and the closing phenylalanine or tryptophan. D genes are given only for firm matches.

cdr3_length d_call v_call cdr3_aa
19 . TRBV4-3 CASSQEGGGGKLAKNIQYF
14 . TRBV5-4 CASSLAGVTGELFF
15 TRBD1 TRBV5-1 CASAWGQGKTGELFF
16 TRBD2 TRBV11-2 CASSRNFAGGEETQYF
11 TRBD1 TRBV5-1 CASSRDSHYTF
13 . TRBV10-3 CAIRRDTGYEQYF
12 TRBD1 TRBV18 CASSPGTGEQYF
19 TRBD2 TRBV10-1 CASSEPGLAVTSGANVLTF
15 . TRBV11-3 CASSLGINNYNEQFF
15 . TRBV2 CASSGAFAGIGEQFF
15 . TRBV27 CASSITHRGAETQYF
15 . TRBV5-5 CASSLSGLETGELFF
15 TRBD1 TRBV5-1 CASSSGTGNTGELFF
13 . TRBV30 CAWSVMGAGELFF
14 TRBD2 TRBV5-1 CASKKTAGEGELFF
13 . TRBV7-2 CASSLARLETQYF
15 TRBD1 TRBV28 CASTSGGSSGNTIYF
14 TRBD1 TRBV2 CASSGQGALYEQYF
12 . TRBV6-6 CASSYATLEAFF
15 . TRBV28 CASSTTRGYNQPQHF
13 TRBD1 TRBV4-1 CASSQDDRVGYTF
13 . TRBV2 CASTTGLAYEQYF